This T cell receptor beta chain derives from a study of graft-versus-host responses after intestinal transplantation. Study context: Anti-thymocyte globulin induction, then tacrolimus and steroids for about three years, went to all recipients.

V gave up 0 bases and J gave up 2 bases; unmatched junction bases: 7. The CDR3 spans 17 residues. Germline V gene data show CDR1 as MGHRA and CDR2 as YSYEKL. The repertoire was sequenced with immunoSEQ multiplex PCR; TCRdb's copy has only in-frame clones and lacks some. The sample shows 150,000 or so clones, approximately 91% of them seen only once. This clone was observed once. Its antigen is unidentified. Whole-study results and caveats: There was an association between peak levels of circulating GvH clones and early post-transplant HvG declines. The authors found GvH clones in recipient marrow, some appearing first in ileum or blood.

The chain couples TRBV4-1 to TRBJ2-1, with TRBD2 matching 7 bases. The source was unstimulated CD4+ T cells sorted from spleen or lymph node cells, collected before intestinal transplant. The clonotype comes from a human donor who received an intestinal transplant. The CDR3 nucleotides are TGCGCCAGCAGCCAAGATTTGGGGGAGGGCACCTACAATGAGCAGTTCTTC. This translates into CASSQDLGEGTYNEQFF.